This T cell receptor (beta chain) was captured by sequencing in a study of T cell changes during pregnancy in multiple sclerosis. The junction had 6 bases not matched to a gene; V was cut back by 1 base and J by 6 bases. Germline V gives CDR1 LGHNT, CDR2 FRNRAP. The CDR3 has 17 residues. Assay: immunoSEQ multiplex PCR; the TCRdb copy retains only in-frame clones and omits some. The data contain 25,000 to 30,000 clones, 85% of them singletons. This chain joins TRBV12-5 and TRBJ1-6; 10 bases are a match to TRBD1. The TCR sequence derives from a female donor with multiple sclerosis, enrolled in a pregnancy study. The source material was CD8+ T cells from peripheral blood mononuclear cells, sampled after pregnancy. The CDR3 here is CASGLDSGTGVNSPLHF. For the CDR3, the DNA is TGTGCTAGTGGTTTGGATTCCGGGACAGGGGTTAATTCACCCCTCCACTTT.